One TCR beta chain is described in this entry. These data come from a study of T-cell reconstitution after alpha-beta-depleted transplantation in children. V was pared by 0 bases and J by 5 bases, with 5 bases of the junction left unmatched. Per germline, CDR1 LGHDT and CDR2 YNNKEL (reference sequence). CDR3 length equals 17 residues. Library preparation (for TCRbeta) was performed with unique molecular identifiers. TCRdb redid the calling of the PCR reads with MiXCR, one entry per CDR3 protein. In the table there are over 25,000 distinct CDR3 sequences, roughly 19% of which are singletons. The TCR sequence derives from a male patient aged 2-15 years who had a stem cell transplant for acute lymphoblastic leukemia, so the T cells may come from the graft donor. Sequencing used PBMCs, mostly from graft donor cells, obtained 60 days after TCRalphabeta/CD19-depleted stem cell transplant. V usage is TRBV3-1 and J usage is TRBJ2-2; 11 bases align to TRBD2. This chain's CDR3 is CASSQELIAGGTGELFF. The CDR3 DNA is TGTGCCAGCAGCCAAGAATTAATAGCGGGAGGGACCGGGGAGCTGTTTTTT.